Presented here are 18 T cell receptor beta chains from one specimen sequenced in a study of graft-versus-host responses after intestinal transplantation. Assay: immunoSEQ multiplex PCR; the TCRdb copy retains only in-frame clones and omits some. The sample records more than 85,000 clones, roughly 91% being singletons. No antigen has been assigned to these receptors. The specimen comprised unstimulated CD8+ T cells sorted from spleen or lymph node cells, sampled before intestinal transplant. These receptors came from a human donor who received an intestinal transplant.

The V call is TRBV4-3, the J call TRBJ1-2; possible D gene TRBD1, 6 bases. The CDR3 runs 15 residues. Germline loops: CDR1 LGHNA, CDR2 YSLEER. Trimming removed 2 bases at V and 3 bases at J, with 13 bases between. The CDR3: CASSQYRALHYGYTF. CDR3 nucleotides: TGCGCCAGCAGCCAATACAGGGCTTTGCACTATGGCTACACCTTC.

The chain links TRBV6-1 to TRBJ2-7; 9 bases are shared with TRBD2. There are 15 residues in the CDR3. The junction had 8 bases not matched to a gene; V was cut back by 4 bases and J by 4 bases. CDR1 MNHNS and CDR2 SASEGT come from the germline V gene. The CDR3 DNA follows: TGTGCCAGCAGTGTATCTGCGGCGGGGGGGTACGAGCAGTACTTC. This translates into CASSVSAAGGYEQYF.

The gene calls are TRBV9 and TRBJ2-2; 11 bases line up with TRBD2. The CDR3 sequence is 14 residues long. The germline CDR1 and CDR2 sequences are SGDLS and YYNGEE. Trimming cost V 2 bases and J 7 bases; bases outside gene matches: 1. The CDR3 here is CASSVGTSGGELFF. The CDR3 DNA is TGTGCCAGCAGCGTCGGGACTAGCGGCGGGGAGCTGTTTTTT.

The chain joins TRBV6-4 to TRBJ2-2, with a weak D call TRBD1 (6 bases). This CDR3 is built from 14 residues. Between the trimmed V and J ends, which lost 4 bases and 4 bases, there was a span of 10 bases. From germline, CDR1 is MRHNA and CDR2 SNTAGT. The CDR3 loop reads CASSAAGVTGELFF. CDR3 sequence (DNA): TGTGCCAGCAGTGCCGCAGGGGTCACCGGGGAGCTGTTTTTT.

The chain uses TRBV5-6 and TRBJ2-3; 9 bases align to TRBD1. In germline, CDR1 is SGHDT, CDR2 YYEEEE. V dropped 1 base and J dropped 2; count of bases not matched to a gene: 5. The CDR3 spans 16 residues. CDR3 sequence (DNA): TGTGCCAGCAGCTTGCAGACAGGGGGGCCCACAGATACGCAGTATTTT. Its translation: CASSLQTGGPTDTQYF.

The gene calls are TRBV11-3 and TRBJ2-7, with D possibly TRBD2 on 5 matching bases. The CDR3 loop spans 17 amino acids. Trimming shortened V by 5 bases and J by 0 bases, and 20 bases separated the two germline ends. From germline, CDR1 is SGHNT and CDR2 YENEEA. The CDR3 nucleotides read TGTGCCAGCAGCCCCAGTGTCCGGACTGTCAGCTCCTACGAGCAGTACTTC. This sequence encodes CASSPSVRTVSSYEQYF.

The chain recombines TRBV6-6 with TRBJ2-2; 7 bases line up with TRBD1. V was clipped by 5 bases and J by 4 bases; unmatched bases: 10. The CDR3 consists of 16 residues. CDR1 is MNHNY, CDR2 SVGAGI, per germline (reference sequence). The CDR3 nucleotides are TGTGCCAGCAGTCTCTGGGACAGCGCTCTCACCGGGGAGCTGTTTTTT. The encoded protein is CASSLWDSALTGELFF.

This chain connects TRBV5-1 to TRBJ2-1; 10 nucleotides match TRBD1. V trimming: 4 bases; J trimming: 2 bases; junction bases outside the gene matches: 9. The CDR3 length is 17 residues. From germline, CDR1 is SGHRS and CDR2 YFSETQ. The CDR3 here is CASSVSRDRGPYNEQFF. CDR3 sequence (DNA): TGCGCCAGCAGCGTGTCCCGGGACAGGGGACCCTACAATGAGCAGTTCTTC.

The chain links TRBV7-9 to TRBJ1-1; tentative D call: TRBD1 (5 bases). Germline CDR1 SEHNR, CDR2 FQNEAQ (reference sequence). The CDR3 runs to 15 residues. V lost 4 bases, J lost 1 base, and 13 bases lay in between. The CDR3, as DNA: TGTGCCAGCAGCTGGGGCGTGGGGCGGAACACTGAAGCTTTCTTT. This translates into CASSWGVGRNTEAFF.

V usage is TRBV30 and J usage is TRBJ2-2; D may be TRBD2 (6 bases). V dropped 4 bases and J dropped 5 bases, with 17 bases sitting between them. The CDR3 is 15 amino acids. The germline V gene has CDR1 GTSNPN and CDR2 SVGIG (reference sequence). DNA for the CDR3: TGTGCCTGGACATGGCACGGGGGTCGAACCGGGGAGCTGTTTTTT. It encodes CAWTWHGGRTGELFF.

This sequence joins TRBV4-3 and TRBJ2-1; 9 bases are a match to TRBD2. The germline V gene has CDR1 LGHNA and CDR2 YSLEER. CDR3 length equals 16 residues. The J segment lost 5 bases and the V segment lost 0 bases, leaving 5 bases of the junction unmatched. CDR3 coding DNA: TGCGCCAGCAGCCAAGATCAGCGGGGGGCCAACAATGAGCAGTTCTTC. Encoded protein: CASSQDQRGANNEQFF.

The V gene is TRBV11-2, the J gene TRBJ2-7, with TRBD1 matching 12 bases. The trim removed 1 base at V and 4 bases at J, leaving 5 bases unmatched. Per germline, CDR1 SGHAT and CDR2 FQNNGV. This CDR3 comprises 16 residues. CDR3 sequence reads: CASSLAGQGAWYEQYF. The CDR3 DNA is TGTGCCAGCAGCTTAGCGGGACAGGGGGCTTGGTACGAGCAGTACTTC.

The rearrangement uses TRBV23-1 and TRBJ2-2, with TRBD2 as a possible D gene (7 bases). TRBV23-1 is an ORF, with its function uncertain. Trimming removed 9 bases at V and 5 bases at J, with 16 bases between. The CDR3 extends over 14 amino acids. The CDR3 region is CARPRGAGTGELFF. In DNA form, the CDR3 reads TGCGCCAGGCCCCGGGGGGCGGGGACCGGGGAGCTGTTTTTT.

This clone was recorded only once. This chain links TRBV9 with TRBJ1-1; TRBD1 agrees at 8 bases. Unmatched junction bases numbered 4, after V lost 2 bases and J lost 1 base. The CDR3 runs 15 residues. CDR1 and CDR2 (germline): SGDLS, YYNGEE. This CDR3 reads CASSVQGARNTEAFF. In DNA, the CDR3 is TGTGCCAGCAGCGTCCAGGGGGCCCGGAACACTGAAGCTTTCTTT.

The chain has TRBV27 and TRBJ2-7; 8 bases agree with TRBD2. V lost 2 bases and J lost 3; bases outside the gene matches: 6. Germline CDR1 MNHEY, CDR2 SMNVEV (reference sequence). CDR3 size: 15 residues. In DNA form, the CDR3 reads TGTGCCAGCAGTTTAAAACAGCGGGGGAGCTACGAGCAGTACTTC. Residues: CASSLKQRGSYEQYF.

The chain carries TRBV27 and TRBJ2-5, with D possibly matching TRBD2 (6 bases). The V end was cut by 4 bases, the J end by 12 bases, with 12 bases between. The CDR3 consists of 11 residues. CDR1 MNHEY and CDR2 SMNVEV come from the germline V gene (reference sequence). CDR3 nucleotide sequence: TGTGCCAGCAGTTCCGGGGAGGAGGAGTACTTC. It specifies CASSSGEEEYF.

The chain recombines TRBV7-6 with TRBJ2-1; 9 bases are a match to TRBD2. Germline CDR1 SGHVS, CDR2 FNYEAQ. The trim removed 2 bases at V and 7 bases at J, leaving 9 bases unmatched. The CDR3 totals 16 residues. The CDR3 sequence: CASSLIAGVPRNEQFF. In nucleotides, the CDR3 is TGTGCCAGCAGCTTAATAGCGGGGGTCCCGAGGAATGAGCAGTTCTTC.

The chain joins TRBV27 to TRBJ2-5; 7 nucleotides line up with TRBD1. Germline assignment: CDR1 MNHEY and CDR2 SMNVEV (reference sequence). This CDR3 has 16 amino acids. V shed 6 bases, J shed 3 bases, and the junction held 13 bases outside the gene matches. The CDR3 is CASSHTGEGKKETQYF. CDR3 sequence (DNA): TGTGCCAGCAGCCATACAGGGGAAGGGAAAAAAGAGACCCAGTACTTC.